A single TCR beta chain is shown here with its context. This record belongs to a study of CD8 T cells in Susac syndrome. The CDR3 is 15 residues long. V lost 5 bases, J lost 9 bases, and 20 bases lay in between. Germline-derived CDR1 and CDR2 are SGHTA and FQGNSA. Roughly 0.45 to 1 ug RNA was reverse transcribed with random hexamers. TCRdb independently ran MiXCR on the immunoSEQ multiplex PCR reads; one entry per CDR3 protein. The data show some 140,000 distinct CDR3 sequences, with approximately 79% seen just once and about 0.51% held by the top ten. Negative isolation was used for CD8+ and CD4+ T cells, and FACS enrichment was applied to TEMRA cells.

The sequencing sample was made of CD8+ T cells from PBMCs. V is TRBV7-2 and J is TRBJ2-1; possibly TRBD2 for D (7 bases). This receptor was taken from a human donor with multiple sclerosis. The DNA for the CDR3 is TGTGCCAGCAGCCCAGGGGAGGGCCAGTATACTGAGCAGTTCTTC. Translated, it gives CASSPGEGQYTEQFF.